This T cell receptor (beta chain) came from a study of breast tumors, draining lymph nodes, adjacent tissues. The CDR3 covers 12 residues. CDR1 and CDR2 from the germline V gene are ENHRY and SYGVKD. A single record per CDR3 protein comes from TCRdb applying MiXCR to the multiplex PCR reads. Of 13,000 or so distinct CDR3 sequences in the sample, about three fifths are singletons; the top ten hold around 50%. Note on this clonotype: Germline and junction disagree at one end, which may indicate a read error.

This chain uses TRBV10-3 with TRBJ1-2; TRBD1 is a possible D gene (6 bases). The TCR comes from a female donor with breast cancer. Some clones in this sample may be carry-over from other donors' samples. The sequencing sample was made of tumor-adjacent breast tissue. Written as DNA, the CDR3 is TGTGCCATGAGTGAAAGTTGGGGGCGCTACACCTTC. Residues: CAMSESWGRYTF.